The clone carrying this T cell receptor (beta chain) occurred many times. Its antigen is as yet unknown. This sample stems from a study of CD8 T cells in ankylosing spondylitis. The authors made TCR beta libraries by quantitative 5'-RACE with molecular barcodes. From the 5' RACE reads, TCRdb called clonotypes with MiXCR, one entry per CDR3 protein. Of 800,000 to 900,000 distinct CDR3 sequences detected, 12% appear once; the ten largest clones hold 0.51%. Overall study results and limits: Blood of patients with ankylosing spondylitis appeared to be characterized by a TCR beta motif of eight highly homologous variants.

Trimming stripped 6 bases from V and 10 bases from J, with 7 bases between. The CDR3 runs to 10 residues. This clonotype originated in a male donor with ankylosing spondylitis. This chain uses TRBV12-3 or TRBV12-4 with TRBJ2-1; D remains ambiguous. The sequenced sample was blood, either unsorted or a sorted T cell fraction (not recorded which). The CDR3 is CASSGFEQFF. CDR3 bases: TGTGCCAGCAGCGGTTTCGAGCAGTTCTTC.